These 7 T cell receptor beta chains were sequenced from one sample in a study of identical twins. TCRdb redid the calling of the 5' RACE reads with MiXCR, one entry per CDR3 protein. The table has fewer than 800,000 distinct CDR3 sequences, about 7% seen once. The same sample was also used in a study of yellow fever vaccine responses in identical twins.

The sequenced sample consisted of PBMCs. The receptors originated from a young woman in good health.

This clonotype was counted only a few times. V usage is TRBV7-6 and J usage is TRBJ2-1, with D tentatively TRBD1 (5 bases). The CDR3 covers 13 residues. Trimming removed 10 bases at V and 4 bases at J, with 14 bases between. Germline CDR1 reads SGHVS; CDR2 reads FNYEAQ. The CDR3 DNA follows: TGTGCCACCCAGGGTTCCCTTTACAATGAGCAGTTCTTC. Protein: CATQGSLYNEQFF.

This clonotype was counted between two and nine times. The rearrangement uses TRBV28 and TRBJ2-7, with 11 bases matching TRBD1. Per germline, CDR1 MDHEN and CDR2 SYDVKM. This CDR3 is built from 16 residues. V shed 2 bases and J 6 bases; nucleotides not matched to a gene: 9. The CDR3 region has the DNA TGTGCCAGCAGTTTAATCGGGACAGGGGGTTTAGGCGAGCAGTACTTC. Translated: CASSLIGTGGLGEQYF.

The genes are TRBV6-1 and TRBJ2-2, with 15 bases lining up with TRBD2. The CDR3 has 19 amino acids. After removal of 1 base from V and 7 bases from J, the junction contained 10 bases not matched to a gene. Germline lookup yields CDR1 MNHNS and CDR2 SASEGT. The CDR3 loop is CASSEGTSGRVLVVGELFF. CDR3 nucleotides: TGTGCCAGCAGTGAAGGGACTAGCGGGAGGGTGCTGGTCGTCGGGGAGCTGTTTTTT.

The V and J genes are TRBV19 and TRBJ1-1; D call uncertain. CDR1 is LNHDA and CDR2 is SQIVND in the germline V gene (reference sequence). The V end lost 2 bases, the J end lost 0 bases, and 7 bases lay between the germline ends. This CDR3 is 14 amino acids long. The chain's CDR3 is CASSIPQLNTEAFF. The CDR3 region has the DNA TGTGCCAGTAGTATACCACAGTTGAACACTGAAGCTTTCTTT. Looking up the rest from reference TRBV19 and TRBJ1-1 gives the full variable domain: DGGITQSPKYLFRKEGQNVTLSCEQNLNHDAMYWYRQDPGQGLRLIYYSQIVNDFQKGDIAEGYSVSREKKESFPLTVTSAQKNPTAFYLCASSIPQLNTEAFFGQGTRLTVV.

Here the CDR3 DNA reads TGCAGCGTTTTGGAGAGCCTTCCTCCGCGGGGCGAGCAGTACTTC. This codes for CSVLESLPPRGEQYF. The chain recombines TRBV29-1 with TRBJ2-7; possible D gene TRBD2, 6 bases. Germline loops: CDR1 SQVTM, CDR2 ANQGSEA. V lost 5 bases, J lost 6 bases, and 23 bases lay in between. The CDR3 has 15 amino acids.

The chain links TRBV9 to TRBJ1-1; 7 nucleotides match TRBD1. J was trimmed by 4 bases and V by 0 bases; bases with no gene match: 6. CDR3 length: 15 residues. CDR1 SGDLS and CDR2 YYNGEE come from the germline V gene. CDR3 DNA sequence: TGTGCCAGCAGCGTAGTACGACAGGGAGGCACTGAAGCTTTCTTT. Its translation: CASSVVRQGGTEAFF.

This clonotype was counted only a few times. The V and J genes are TRBV3-1 and TRBJ2-1; 8 bases align to TRBD2. CDR1 is LGHDT, CDR2 YNNKEL, per germline (reference sequence). This CDR3 has 14 amino acids. Germline trimming cut 1 base from V and 8 bases from J; bases unmatched to any gene: 4. The CDR3 DNA is TGTGCCAGCAGCCAAGGACTAGCGTCGTATGAGCAGTTCTTC. Translated: CASSQGLASYEQFF.